Reported below is one T cell receptor beta chain. The antigen is not known. Per germline, CDR1 SGHVS and CDR2 FNYEAQ. V gave up 4 bases and J gave up 2 bases, with 12 bases separating them. This CDR3 has 14 amino acids. These data are taken from a study of OX40 agonist ivuxolimab in advanced cancers. Study-wide context: Prior checkpoint blockade (anti-PD-1, anti-PD-L1 or anti-CTLA-4) was permitted; around 37% had it. Broader study findings: People who partly responded at 0.1-3.0 mg/kg had some of the least clonal expansion seen. Both CD4+ and CD8+ T cell populations in blood had undergone clonal expansion by week 6 at 0.1 to 3.0 mg/kg.

Data came from immunoSEQ multiplex PCR; TCRdb stores just in-frame clones and leaves some out. The data contain tens of thousands of clones, 70% to 90% of them singletons. The starting material was CD4+ or CD8+ T cells sorted from blood, obtained in a trial of the OX40 agonist ivuxolimab. The origin of this receptor is an adult with an advanced solid tumor such as melanoma, head and neck, liver or kidney cancer. The rearrangement uses TRBV7-6 and TRBJ2-7, with D possibly matching TRBD1 (5 bases). For the CDR3, the DNA is TGTGCCAGCAGCTCGACAGAGCTAACCTACGAGCAGTACTTC. Its protein product is CASSSTELTYEQYF.